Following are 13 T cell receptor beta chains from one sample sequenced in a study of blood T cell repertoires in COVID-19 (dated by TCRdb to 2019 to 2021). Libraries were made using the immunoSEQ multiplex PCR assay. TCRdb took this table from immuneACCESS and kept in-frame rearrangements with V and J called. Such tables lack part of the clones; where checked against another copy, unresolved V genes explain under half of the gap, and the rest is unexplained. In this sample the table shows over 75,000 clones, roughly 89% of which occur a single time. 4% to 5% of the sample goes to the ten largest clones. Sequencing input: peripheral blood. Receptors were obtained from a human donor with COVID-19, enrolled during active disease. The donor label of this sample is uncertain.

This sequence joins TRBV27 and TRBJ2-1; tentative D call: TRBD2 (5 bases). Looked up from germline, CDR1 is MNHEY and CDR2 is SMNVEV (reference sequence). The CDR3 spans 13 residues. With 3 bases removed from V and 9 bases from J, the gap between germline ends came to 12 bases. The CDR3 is CASSFFGEGEQFF. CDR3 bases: TGTGCCAGCAGTTTTTTCGGGGAAGGTGAGCAGTTCTTC.

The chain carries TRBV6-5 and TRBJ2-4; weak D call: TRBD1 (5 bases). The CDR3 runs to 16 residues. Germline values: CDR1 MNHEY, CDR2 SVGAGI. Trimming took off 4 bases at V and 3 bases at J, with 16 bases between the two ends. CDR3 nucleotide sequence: TGTGCCAGCAGTTCAGGAGCCGCAGGGAACAAAAACATTCAGTACTTC. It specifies CASSSGAAGNKNIQYF.

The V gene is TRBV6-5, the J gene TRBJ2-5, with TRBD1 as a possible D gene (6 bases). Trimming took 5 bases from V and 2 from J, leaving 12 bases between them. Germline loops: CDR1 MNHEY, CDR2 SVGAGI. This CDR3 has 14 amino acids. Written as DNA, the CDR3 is TGTGCCAGCAGTATGGGACACTATCAAGAGACCCAGTACTTC. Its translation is CASSMGHYQETQYF.

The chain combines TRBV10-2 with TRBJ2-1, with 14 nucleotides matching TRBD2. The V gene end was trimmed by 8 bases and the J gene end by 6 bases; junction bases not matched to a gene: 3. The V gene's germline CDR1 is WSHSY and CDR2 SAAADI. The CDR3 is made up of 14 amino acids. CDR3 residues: CASRLAGGPNEQFF. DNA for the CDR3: TGCGCCAGCCGACTAGCGGGGGGGCCCAATGAGCAGTTCTTC.

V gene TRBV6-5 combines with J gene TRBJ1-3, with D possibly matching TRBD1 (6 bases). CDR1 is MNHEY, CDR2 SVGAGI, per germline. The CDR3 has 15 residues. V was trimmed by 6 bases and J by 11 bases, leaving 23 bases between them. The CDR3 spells CASRLGATGSSAIYF. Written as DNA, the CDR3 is TGTGCCAGCAGGCTAGGGGCAACAGGGAGTAGCGCCATATATTTT.

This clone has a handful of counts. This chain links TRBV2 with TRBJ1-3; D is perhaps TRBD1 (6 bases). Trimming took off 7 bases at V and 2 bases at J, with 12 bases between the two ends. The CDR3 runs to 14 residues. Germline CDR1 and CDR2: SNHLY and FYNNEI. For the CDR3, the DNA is TGTGCCAGCAACGGACAGCCTCCTGGAAACACCATATATTTT. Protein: CASNGQPPGNTIYF.

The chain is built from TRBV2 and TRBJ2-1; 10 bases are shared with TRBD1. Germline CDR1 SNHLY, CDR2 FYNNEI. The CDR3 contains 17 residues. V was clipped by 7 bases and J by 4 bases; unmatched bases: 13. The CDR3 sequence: CASIENPGTGAYNEQFF. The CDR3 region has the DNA TGTGCCAGCATCGAAAACCCCGGGACAGGGGCGTACAATGAGCAGTTCTTC.

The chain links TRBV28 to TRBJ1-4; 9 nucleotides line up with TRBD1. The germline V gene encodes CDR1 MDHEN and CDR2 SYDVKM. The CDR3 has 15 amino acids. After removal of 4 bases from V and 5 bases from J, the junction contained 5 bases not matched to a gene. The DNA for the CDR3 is TGTGCCAGCAGTTCCCCGACAGGGGGAAATGAAAAACTGTTTTTT. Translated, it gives CASSSPTGGNEKLFF.

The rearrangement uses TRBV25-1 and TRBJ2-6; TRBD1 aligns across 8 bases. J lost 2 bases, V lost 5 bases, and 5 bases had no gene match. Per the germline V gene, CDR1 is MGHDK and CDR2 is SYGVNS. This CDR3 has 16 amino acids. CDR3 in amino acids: CASSSRQGTGANVLTF. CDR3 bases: TGTGCCAGCAGTAGTCGACAGGGGACTGGGGCCAACGTCCTGACTTTC.

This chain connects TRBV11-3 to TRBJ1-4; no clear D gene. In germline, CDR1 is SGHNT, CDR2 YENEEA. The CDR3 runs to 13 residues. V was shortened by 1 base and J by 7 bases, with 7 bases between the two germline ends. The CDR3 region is CASSLGGPEKLFF. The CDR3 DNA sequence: TGTGCCAGCAGCTTAGGAGGTCCTGAAAAACTGTTTTTT.

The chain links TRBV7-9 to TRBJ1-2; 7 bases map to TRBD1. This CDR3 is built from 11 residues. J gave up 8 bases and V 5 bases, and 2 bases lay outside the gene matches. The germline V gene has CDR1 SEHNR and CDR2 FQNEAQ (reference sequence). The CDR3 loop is CASSRQGGYTF. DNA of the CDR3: TGTGCCAGCAGCCGACAGGGCGGCTACACCTTC.

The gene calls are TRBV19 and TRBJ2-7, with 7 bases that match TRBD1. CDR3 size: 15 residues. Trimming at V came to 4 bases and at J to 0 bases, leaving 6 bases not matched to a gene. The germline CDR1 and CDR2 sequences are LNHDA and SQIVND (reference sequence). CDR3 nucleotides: TGTGCCAGTAGTACTTCGACAGGGAGCTCCTACGAGCAGTACTTC. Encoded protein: CASSTSTGSSYEQYF.

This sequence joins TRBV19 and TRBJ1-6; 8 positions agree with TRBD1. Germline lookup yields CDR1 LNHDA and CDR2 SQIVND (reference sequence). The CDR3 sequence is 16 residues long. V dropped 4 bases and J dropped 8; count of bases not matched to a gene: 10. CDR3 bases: TGTGCCAGTAGTACTCTCGGGCAGGGGGCTTATTCACCCCTCCACTTT. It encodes CASSTLGQGAYSPLHF.